This T cell receptor (beta chain) was captured by sequencing in a study of T cell repertoires in cytomegalovirus infection. Study-wide background: Carrying CMV and the relevant HLA type showed in public TCR beta signatures.

Only a few counts were recorded for this clonotype. The antigen is undetermined. General study points: Totalled public TCR beta family frequency picked out people who carried CMV plus the relevant HLA. HLA-C-restricted, CMV-specific TCR beta clonotypes were dominant ex vivo.

TCRdb analysed the reads with MiXCR anew, one entry per CDR3 protein. The sample records roughly 310,000 distinct CDR3 sequences, 17% being singletons. Sequencing used PBMCs. This receptor was obtained from a human donor in good health (CMV status not recorded). Some clones in this sample may be carry-over from other donors' samples.

In nucleotides, the CDR3 is TGCGCCAGCAGCCCCGGACAGGGAAGTTCAGATACGCAGTATTTT. Translated: CASSPGQGSSDTQYF. The gene calls are TRBV5-1 and TRBJ2-3, with 8 positions matching TRBD1. J gave up 4 bases and V 4 bases, and 8 bases lay outside the gene matches. Germline V gene data show CDR1 as SGHRS and CDR2 as YFSETQ. The CDR3 runs to 15 residues.